This is a list of T cell receptor beta chains from one sample in a study of blood T cell repertoires in COVID-19. Libraries were prepared by immunoSEQ multiplex PCR; TCRdb keeps only in-frame clonotypes and omits some of them. This table holds 100,000 to 150,000 clones, approximately 90% found once. Sequencing was performed on peripheral blood. These receptors originate from a man between 45 and 60 years old with acute or convalescent COVID-19. Both conserved end residues are part of each CDR3. A D gene is named only where the DNA matches it firmly. Clone size is given for some rows only: seen once, a few or many times, or a class if the clone is expanded.

size: few; J: TRBJ1-4; D: TRBD1; V: TRBV5-1; CDR3: CASSLGQGDEKLFF; DNA: TGCGCCAGCAGCTTGGGACAGGGGGACGAAAAACTGTTTTTT
size: NA; J: TRBJ1-5; D: NA; V: TRBV6-5; CDR3: CASSYSGAGYQPQHF; DNA: TGTGCCAGCAGTTACTCGGGGGCAGGGTATCAGCCCCAGCATTTT
size: NA; J: TRBJ1-3; D: TRBD1; V: TRBV7-2; CDR3: CASSWLRTGAGNTIYF; DNA: TGTGCCAGCAGCTGGCTCAGGACAGGGGCAGGAAACACCATATATTTT
size: few; J: TRBJ1-4; D: NA; V: TRBV30; CDR3: CAWNPLFGEKLFF; DNA: TGTGCCTGGAACCCCCTCTTCGGGGAAAAACTGTTTTTT
size: NA; J: TRBJ1-1; D: TRBD1; V: TRBV5-1; CDR3: CASTYQGQVNTEAFF; DNA: TGCGCCAGCACCTATCAGGGACAGGTGAACACTGAAGCTTTCTTT
size: NA; J: TRBJ2-2; D: TRBD1; V: TRBV5-1; CDR3: CASSFRDRGSAGELFF; DNA: TGCGCCAGCAGCTTCCGGGACAGGGGTTCGGCCGGGGAGCTGTTTTTT
size: NA; J: TRBJ2-5; D: TRBD2; V: TRBV4-1; CDR3: CASSQGLTSGGAETQYF; DNA: TGCGCCAGCAGCCAGGGATTGACTAGCGGGGGGGCGGAGACCCAGTACTTC
size: NA; J: TRBJ1-1; D: TRBD1; V: TRBV7-2; CDR3: CASSLVVQGATKAFF; DNA: TGTGCCAGCAGCTTAGTAGTACAGGGGGCGACTAAAGCTTTCTTT
size: NA; J: TRBJ1-1; D: NA; V: TRBV29-1; CDR3: CSVVRRTEAFF; DNA: TGCAGCGTGGTACGGCGGACTGAAGCTTTCTTT
size: NA; J: TRBJ1-6; D: TRBD1; V: TRBV6-5; CDR3: CATSGSGGTNSPLHF; DNA: TGTGCCACCAGCGGGTCAGGGGGCACTAATTCACCCCTCCACTTT
size: NA; J: TRBJ1-5; D: NA; V: TRBV6-2/TRBV6-3; CDR3: CASSILGGKGQPQHF; DNA: TGTGCCAGCAGTATTCTTGGGGGGAAAGGTCAGCCCCAGCATTTT
size: NA; J: TRBJ1-2; D: NA; V: TRBV6-5; CDR3: CASSYSTPGREGYTF; DNA: TGTGCCAGCAGTTACTCGACCCCCGGTCGGGAGGGCTACACCTTC